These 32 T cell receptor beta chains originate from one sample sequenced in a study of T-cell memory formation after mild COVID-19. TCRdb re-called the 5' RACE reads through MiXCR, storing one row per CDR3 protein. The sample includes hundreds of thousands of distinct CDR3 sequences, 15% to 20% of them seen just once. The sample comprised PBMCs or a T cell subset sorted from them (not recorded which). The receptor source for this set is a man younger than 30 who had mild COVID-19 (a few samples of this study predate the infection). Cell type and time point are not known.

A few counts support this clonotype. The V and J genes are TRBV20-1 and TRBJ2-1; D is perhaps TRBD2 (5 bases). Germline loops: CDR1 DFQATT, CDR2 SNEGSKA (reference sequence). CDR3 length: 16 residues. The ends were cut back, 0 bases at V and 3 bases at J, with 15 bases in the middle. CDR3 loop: CSARDPPQGLYNEQFF. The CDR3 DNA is TGCAGTGCTAGAGATCCCCCTCAAGGACTCTACAATGAGCAGTTCTTC.

The CDR3 nucleotides read TGTGCCAGCACCCTCCGGGGGGCCAGCTACGAGCAGTACTTC. As protein: CASTLRGASYEQYF. V and J are TRBV3-1 and TRBJ2-7; D perhaps matches TRBD2 (7 bases). Between the trimmed V and J ends, which lost 7 bases and 3 bases, there was a span of 16 bases. Per germline, CDR1 LGHDT and CDR2 YNNKEL (reference sequence). This CDR3 is 14 amino acids long.

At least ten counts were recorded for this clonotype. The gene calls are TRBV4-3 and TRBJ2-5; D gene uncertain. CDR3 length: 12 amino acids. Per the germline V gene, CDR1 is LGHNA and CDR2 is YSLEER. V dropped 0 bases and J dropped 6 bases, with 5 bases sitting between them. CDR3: CASSQDLKTQYF. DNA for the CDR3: TGCGCCAGCAGCCAAGATTTGAAGACCCAGTACTTC.

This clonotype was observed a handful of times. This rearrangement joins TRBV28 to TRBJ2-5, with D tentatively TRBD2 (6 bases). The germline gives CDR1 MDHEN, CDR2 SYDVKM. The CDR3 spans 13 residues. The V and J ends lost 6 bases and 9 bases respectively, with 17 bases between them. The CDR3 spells CASSLGRRRAQYF. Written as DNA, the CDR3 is TGTGCCAGCAGCCTCGGGCGTCGGAGGGCCCAGTACTTC.

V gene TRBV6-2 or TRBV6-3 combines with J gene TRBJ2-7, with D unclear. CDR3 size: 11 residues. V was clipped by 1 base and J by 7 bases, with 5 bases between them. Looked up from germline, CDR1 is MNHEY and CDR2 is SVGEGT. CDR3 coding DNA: TGTGCCAGCAGTTACTTGGGGGAGCAGTACGTC. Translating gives CASSYLGEQYV.

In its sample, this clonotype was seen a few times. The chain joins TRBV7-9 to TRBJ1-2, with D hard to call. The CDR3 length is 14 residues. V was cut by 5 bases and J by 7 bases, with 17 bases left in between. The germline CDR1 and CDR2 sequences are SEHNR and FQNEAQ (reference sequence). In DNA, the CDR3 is TGTGCCAGCAGCCACTCCGCCGGACGGTCTGGCTACACCTTC. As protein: CASSHSAGRSGYTF.

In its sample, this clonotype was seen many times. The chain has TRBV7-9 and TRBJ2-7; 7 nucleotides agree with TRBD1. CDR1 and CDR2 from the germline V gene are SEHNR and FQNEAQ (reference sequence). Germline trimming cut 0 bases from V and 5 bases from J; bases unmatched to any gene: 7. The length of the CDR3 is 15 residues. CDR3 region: CASSLAHSTGNEQYF. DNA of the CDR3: TGTGCCAGCAGCTTAGCCCACTCGACAGGGAACGAGCAGTACTTC. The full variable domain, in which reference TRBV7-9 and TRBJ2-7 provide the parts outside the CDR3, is DTGVSQNPRHKITKRGQNVTFRCDPISEHNRLYWYRQTLGQGPEFLTYFQNEAQLEKSRLLSDRFSAERPKGSFSTLEIQRTEQGDSAMYLCASSLAHSTGNEQYFGPGTRLTVT.

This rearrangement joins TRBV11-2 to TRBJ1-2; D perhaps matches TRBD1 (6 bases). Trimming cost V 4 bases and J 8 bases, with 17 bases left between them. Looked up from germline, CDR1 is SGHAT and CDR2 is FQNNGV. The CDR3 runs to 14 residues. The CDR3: CASSSRQEWMGYTF. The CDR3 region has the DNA TGTGCCAGCAGCTCACGACAGGAGTGGATGGGCTACACCTTC.

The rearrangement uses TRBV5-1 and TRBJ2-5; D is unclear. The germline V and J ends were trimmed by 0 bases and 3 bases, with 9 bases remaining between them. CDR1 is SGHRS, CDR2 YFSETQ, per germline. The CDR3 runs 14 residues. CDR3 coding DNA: TGCGCCAGCAGCTTGGTCGATACCGAAGAGACCCAGTACTTC. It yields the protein CASSLVDTEETQYF. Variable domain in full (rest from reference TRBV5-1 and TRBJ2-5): KAGVTQTPRYLIKTRGQQVTLSCSPISGHRSVSWYQQTPGQGLQFLFEYFSETQRNKGNFPGRFSGRQFSNSRSEMNVSTLELGDSALYLCASSLVDTEETQYFGPGTRLLVL.

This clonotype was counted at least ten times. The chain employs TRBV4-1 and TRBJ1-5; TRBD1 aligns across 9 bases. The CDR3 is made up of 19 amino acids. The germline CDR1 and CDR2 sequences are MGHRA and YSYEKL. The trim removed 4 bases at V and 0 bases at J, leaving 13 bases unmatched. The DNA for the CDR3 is TGCGCCAGCAGCCCCGGATCGGGACAGGGAGACGATAGCAATCAGCCCCAGCATTTT. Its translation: CASSPGSGQGDDSNQPQHF.

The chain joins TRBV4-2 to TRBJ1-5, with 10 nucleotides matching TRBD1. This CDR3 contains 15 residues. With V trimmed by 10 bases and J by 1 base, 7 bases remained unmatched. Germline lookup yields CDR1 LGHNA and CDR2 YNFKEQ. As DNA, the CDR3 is TGTGCCACCCAGACAGGGGGCAGGAGCAATCAGCCCCAGCATTTT. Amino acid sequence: CATQTGGRSNQPQHF.

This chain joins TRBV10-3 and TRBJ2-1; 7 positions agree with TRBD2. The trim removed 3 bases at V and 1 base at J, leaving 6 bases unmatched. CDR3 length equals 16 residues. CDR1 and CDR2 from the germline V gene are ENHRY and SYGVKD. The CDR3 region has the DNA TGTGCCATCAGTGATCCGGGGGGACCTTCCTACAATGAGCAGTTCTTC. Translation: CAISDPGGPSYNEQFF.

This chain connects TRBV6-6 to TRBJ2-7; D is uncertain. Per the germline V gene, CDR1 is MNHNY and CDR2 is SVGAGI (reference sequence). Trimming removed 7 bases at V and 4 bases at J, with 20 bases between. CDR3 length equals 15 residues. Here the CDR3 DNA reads TGTGCCAGCAACCACGACCTATCGGCCGGGTACGAGCAGTACTTC. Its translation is CASNHDLSAGYEQYF.

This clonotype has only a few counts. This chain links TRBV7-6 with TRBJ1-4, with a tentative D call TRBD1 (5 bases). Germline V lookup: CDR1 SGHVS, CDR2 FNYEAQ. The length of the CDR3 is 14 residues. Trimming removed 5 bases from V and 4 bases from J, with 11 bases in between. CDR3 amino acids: CASSVTTDNEKLFF. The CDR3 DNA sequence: TGTGCCAGCAGCGTTACGACAGATAATGAAAAACTGTTTTTT.

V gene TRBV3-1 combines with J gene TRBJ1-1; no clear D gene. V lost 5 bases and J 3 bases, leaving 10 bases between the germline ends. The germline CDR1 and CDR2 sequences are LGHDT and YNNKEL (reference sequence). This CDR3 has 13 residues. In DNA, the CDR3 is TGTGCCAGCAGCACGTCAGAGTACACTGAAGCTTTCTTT. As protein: CASSTSEYTEAFF.

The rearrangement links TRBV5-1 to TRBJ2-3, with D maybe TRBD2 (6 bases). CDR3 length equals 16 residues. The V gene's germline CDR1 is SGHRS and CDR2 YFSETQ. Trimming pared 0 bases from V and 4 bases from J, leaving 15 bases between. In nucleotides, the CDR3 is TGCGCCAGCAGCTTGGTGACTAGTGGGGTAGCAGATACGCAGTATTTT. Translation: CASSLVTSGVADTQYF.

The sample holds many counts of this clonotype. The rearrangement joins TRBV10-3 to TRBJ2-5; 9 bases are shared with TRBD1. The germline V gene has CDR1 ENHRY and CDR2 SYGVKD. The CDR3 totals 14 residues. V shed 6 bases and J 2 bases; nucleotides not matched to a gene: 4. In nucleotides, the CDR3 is TGTGCCATCAGGGAAGACAGGGGGCAAGAGACCCAGTACTTC. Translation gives CAIREDRGQETQYF.

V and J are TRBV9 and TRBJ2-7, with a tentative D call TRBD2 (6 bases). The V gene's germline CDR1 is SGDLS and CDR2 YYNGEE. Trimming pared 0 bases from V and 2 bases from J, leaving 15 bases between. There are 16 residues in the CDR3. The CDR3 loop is CASSVATSGGTYEQYV. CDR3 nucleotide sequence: TGTGCCAGCAGCGTAGCTACTTCCGGGGGAACCTACGAGCAGTACGTC.

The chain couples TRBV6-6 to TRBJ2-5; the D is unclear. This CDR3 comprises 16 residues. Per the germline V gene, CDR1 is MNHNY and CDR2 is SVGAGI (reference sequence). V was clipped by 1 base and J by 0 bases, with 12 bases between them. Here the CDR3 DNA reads TGTGCCAGCAGTTACTGGAGCACGAAAGACCAAGAGACCCAGTACTTC. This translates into CASSYWSTKDQETQYF.

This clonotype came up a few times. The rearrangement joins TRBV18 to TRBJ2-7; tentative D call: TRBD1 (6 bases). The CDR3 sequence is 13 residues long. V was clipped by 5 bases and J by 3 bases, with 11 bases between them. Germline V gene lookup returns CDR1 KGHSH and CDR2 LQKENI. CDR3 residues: CASSSRGIYEQYF. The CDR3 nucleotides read TGTGCCAGCTCATCCAGGGGAATCTACGAGCAGTACTTC.

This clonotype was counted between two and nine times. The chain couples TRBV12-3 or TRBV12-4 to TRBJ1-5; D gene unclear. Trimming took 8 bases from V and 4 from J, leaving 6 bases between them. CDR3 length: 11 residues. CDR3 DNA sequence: TGTGCCAGCGCTGTGAATCAGCCCCAGCATTTT. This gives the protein CASAVNQPQHF.

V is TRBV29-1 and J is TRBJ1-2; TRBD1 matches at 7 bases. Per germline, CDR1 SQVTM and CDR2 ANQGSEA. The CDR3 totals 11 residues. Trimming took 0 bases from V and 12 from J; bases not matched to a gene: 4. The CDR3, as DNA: TGCAGCGTTGAAGATCAGGGGGGCCACACCTTC. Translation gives CSVEDQGGHTF. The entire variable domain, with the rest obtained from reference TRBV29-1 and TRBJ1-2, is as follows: SAVISQKPSRDICQRGTSLTIQCQVDSQVTMMFWYRQQPGQSLTLIATANQGSEATYESGFVIDKFPISRPNLTFSTLTVSNMSPEDSSIYLCSVEDQGGHTFGSGTRLTVV.

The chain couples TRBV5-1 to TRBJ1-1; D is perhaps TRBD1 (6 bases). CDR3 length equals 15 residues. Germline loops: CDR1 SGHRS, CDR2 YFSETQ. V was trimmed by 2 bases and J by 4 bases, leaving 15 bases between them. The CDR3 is CASSFGRGYSTEAFF. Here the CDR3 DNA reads TGCGCCAGCAGCTTCGGCAGGGGATATTCCACTGAAGCTTTCTTT.

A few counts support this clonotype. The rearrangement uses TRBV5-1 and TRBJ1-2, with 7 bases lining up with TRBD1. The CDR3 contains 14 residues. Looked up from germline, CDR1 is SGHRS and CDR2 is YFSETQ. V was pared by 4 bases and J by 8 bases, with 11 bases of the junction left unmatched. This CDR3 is CASSGGTVDGGYTF. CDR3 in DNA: TGCGCCAGCAGCGGGGGGACAGTCGACGGCGGCTACACCTTC.

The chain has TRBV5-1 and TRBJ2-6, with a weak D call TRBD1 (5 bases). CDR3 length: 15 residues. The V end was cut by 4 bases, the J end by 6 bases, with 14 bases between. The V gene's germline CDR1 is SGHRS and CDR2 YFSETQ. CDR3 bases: TGCGCCAGCAGCCGGTCAGGGCTCGAGGCCAACGTCCTGACTTTC. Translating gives CASSRSGLEANVLTF.

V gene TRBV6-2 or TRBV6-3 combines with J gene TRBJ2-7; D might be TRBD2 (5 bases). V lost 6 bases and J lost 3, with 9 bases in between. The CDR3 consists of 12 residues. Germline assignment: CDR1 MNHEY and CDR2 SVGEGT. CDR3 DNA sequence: TGTGCCAGCAGGGACGACTACTACGAGCAGTACTTC. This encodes CASRDDYYEQYF.

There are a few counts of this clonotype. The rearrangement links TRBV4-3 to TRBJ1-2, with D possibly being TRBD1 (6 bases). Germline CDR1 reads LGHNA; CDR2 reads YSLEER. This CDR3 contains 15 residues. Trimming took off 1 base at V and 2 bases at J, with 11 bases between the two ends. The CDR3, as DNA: TGCGCCAGCAGCCAAGTTGGACAGAGAAACTATGGCTACACCTTC. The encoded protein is CASSQVGQRNYGYTF.

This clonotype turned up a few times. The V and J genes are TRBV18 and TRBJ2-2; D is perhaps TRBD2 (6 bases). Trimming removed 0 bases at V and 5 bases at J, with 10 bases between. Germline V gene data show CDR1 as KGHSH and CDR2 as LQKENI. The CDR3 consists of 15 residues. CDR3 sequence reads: CASSPPRGGTGELFF. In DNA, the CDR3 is TGTGCCAGCTCACCACCGCGGGGCGGGACCGGGGAGCTGTTTTTT.

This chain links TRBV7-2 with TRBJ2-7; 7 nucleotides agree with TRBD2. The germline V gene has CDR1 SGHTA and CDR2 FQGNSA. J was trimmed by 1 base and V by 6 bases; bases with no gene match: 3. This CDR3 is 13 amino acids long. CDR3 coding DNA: TGTGCCAGCAGGGCCGGGGGGTCCTACGAGCAGTACTTC. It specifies CASRAGGSYEQYF.

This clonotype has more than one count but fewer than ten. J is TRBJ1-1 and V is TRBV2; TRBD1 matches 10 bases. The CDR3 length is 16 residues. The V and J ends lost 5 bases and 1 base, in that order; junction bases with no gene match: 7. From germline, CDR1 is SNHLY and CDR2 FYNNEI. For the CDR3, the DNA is TGTGCCAGCAGTATGACAGGGGGCTCGGGGAACACTGAAGCTTTCTTT. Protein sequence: CASSMTGGSGNTEAFF. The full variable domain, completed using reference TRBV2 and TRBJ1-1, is EPEVTQTPSHQVTQMGQEVILRCVPISNHLYFYWYRQILGQKVEFLVSFYNNEISEKSEIFDDQFSVERPDGSNFTLKIRSTKLEDSAMYFCASSMTGGSGNTEAFFGQGTRLTVV.

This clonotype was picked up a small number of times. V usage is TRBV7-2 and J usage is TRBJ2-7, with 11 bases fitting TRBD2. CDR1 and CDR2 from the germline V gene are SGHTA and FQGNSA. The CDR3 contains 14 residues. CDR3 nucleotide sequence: TGTGCCAGCAGCGTAGCGGGGGGGCCGGAGGAGCAGTACGTC. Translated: CASSVAGGPEEQYV.

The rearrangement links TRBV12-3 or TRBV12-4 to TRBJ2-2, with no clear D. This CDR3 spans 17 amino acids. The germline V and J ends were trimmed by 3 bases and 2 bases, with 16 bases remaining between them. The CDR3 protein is CASSFAFGQFNTGELFF. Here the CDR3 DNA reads TGTGCCAGCAGTTTTGCGTTTGGCCAATTTAACACCGGGGAGCTGTTTTTT.